This is a list of T cell receptor beta chains from one sample in a study of shared clonotypes between healthy human individuals. The assay was immunoSEQ multiplex PCR, and TCRdb's table has in-frame clones only and misses some. The sample carries over 1.4 million clones, more than 95% recorded once. Sequenced sample: naive CD4+ T cells sorted from blood. The receptors stem from a man younger than 40 in good health. The CDR3 runs from the conserved cysteine through the conserved F or W. The D gene is left open where the match is weak. Clone size is given for some rows only: seen once, a few or many times, or a class if the clone is expanded.

clone_size: NA; d_call: NA; v_call: TRBV15; j_call: TRBJ2-7; cdr3_aa: CATSRERGMQYF; cdr3_nt: TGTGCCACCAGCAGAGAACGGGGGATGCAGTACTTC
clone_size: once; d_call: NA; v_call: TRBV18; j_call: TRBJ1-2; cdr3_aa: CASSPVVNGYTF; cdr3_nt: TGTGCCAGCTCACCGGTAGTCAATGGCTACACCTTC
clone_size: NA; d_call: TRBD2; v_call: TRBV7-2; j_call: TRBJ2-5; cdr3_aa: CASSLGLAGGSETQYF; cdr3_nt: TGTGCCAGCAGCTTAGGCCTAGCGGGAGGGTCGGAGACCCAGTACTTC
clone_size: NA; d_call: NA; v_call: TRBV7-5; j_call: TRBJ1-2; cdr3_aa: CVRSSWTALSRYGYTF; cdr3_nt: TGTGTCAGAAGTTCTTGGACGGCCCTTTCTAGGTATGGCTACACCTTC
clone_size: NA; d_call: TRBD2; v_call: TRBV19; j_call: TRBJ2-1; cdr3_aa: CASSIDLAGGPYNEQFF; cdr3_nt: TGTGCCAGTAGTATAGACCTAGCGGGAGGTCCCTACAATGAGCAGTTCTTC
clone_size: once; d_call: NA; v_call: TRBV5-4; j_call: TRBJ1-1; cdr3_aa: CASSLDPRRNTEAFF; cdr3_nt: TGTGCCAGCAGCTTGGACCCGCGGAGGAACACTGAAGCTTTCTTT
clone_size: few; d_call: TRBD1; v_call: TRBV7-8; j_call: TRBJ2-7; cdr3_aa: CASSPPGTALGEQYF; cdr3_nt: TGTGCCAGCAGCCCTCCAGGGACAGCGTTGGGGGAGCAGTACTTC
clone_size: NA; d_call: NA; v_call: TRBV7-3; j_call: TRBJ2-3; cdr3_aa: CASSLRQRTDTQYF; cdr3_nt: TGTGCCAGCAGCTTGAGGCAGCGCACAGATACGCAGTATTTT
clone_size: NA; d_call: TRBD1; v_call: TRBV18; j_call: TRBJ1-1; cdr3_aa: CASSPRGSTGAMNTEAFF; cdr3_nt: TGTGCCAGCTCACCACGGGGTAGTACAGGGGCCATGAACACTGAAGCTTTCTTT
clone_size: NA; d_call: NA; v_call: TRBV7-6; j_call: TRBJ2-2; cdr3_aa: CASSLGSAFYTGELFF; cdr3_nt: TGTGCCAGCAGCTTAGGTAGCGCGTTCTACACCGGGGAGCTGTTTTTT
clone_size: NA; d_call: NA; v_call: TRBV5-1; j_call: TRBJ2-3; cdr3_aa: CASSKRAGSSDTQYF; cdr3_nt: TGCGCCAGCAGCAAGAGGGCCGGGAGTTCAGATACGCAGTATTTT
clone_size: NA; d_call: NA; v_call: TRBV5-6; j_call: TRBJ2-7; cdr3_aa: CASSLAKPYEQYF; cdr3_nt: TGTGCCAGCAGCTTGGCGAAGCCCTACGAGCAGTACTTC
clone_size: once; d_call: TRBD1; v_call: TRBV2; j_call: TRBJ1-2; cdr3_aa: CASSPMTGGADGYTF; cdr3_nt: TGTGCCAGCAGCCCTATGACAGGGGGCGCGGATGGCTACACCTTC
clone_size: NA; d_call: NA; v_call: TRBV28; j_call: TRBJ2-7; cdr3_aa: CASSPGSRKTYEQYF; cdr3_nt: TGTGCCAGCAGTCCCGGGTCCCGAAAAACCTACGAGCAGTACTTC
clone_size: NA; d_call: TRBD2; v_call: TRBV5-1; j_call: TRBJ2-1; cdr3_aa: CASSLGLAGAISFAFGEQFF; cdr3_nt: TGCGCCAGCAGCCTAGGACTAGCGGGAGCAATATCTTTCGCTTTCGGTGAGCAGTTCTTC
clone_size: NA; d_call: NA; v_call: TRBV5-4; j_call: TRBJ2-7; cdr3_aa: CASSEQGTYEQYF; cdr3_nt: TGTGCCAGTTCCGAGCAGGGAACCTACGAGCAGTACTTC
clone_size: NA; d_call: TRBD2; v_call: TRBV5-4; j_call: TRBJ2-1; cdr3_aa: CASSFTSGSRDEQFF; cdr3_nt: TGTGCCAGCAGCTTCACTAGCGGGTCTAGGGATGAGCAGTTCTTC
clone_size: NA; d_call: TRBD2; v_call: TRBV9; j_call: TRBJ2-3; cdr3_aa: CASSIAGGSTDTQYF; cdr3_nt: TGTGCCAGCAGTATAGCGGGAGGGAGCACAGATACGCAGTATTTT
clone_size: NA; d_call: NA; v_call: TRBV7-9; j_call: TRBJ1-3; cdr3_aa: CASSPANSGNTIYF; cdr3_nt: TGTGCCAGCAGCCCGGCCAACTCTGGAAACACCATATATTTT
clone_size: NA; d_call: TRBD1; v_call: TRBV10-1; j_call: TRBJ2-7; cdr3_aa: CASSAPGQGSEQYF; cdr3_nt: TGCGCCAGCAGTGCTCCGGGACAGGGGAGCGAGCAGTACTTC
clone_size: NA; d_call: TRBD2; v_call: TRBV7-9; j_call: TRBJ2-3; cdr3_aa: CASSLGTSGRLHTQYF; cdr3_nt: TGTGCCAGCAGCTTAGGGACTAGCGGGAGGCTTCATACGCAGTATTTT
clone_size: few; d_call: NA; v_call: TRBV10-2; j_call: TRBJ1-5; cdr3_aa: CASSEAGSNQPQHF; cdr3_nt: TGCGCCAGCAGTGAAGCAGGTAGCAATCAGCCCCAGCATTTT
clone_size: NA; d_call: NA; v_call: TRBV18; j_call: TRBJ2-5; cdr3_aa: CASSRSQETQYF; cdr3_nt: TGTGCCAGCTCACGCAGCCAAGAGACCCAGTACTTC
clone_size: NA; d_call: NA; v_call: TRBV5-1; j_call: TRBJ1-4; cdr3_aa: CASSLGTANEKLFF; cdr3_nt: TGCGCCAGCAGCTTGGGGACAGCTAATGAAAAACTGTTTTTT
clone_size: NA; d_call: NA; v_call: TRBV11-3; j_call: TRBJ1-5; cdr3_aa: CASRSSRGRGNQPQHF; cdr3_nt: TGTGCCAGCAGATCCTCCCGGGGCAGGGGCAATCAGCCCCAGCATTTT
clone_size: NA; d_call: TRBD1; v_call: TRBV2; j_call: TRBJ2-1; cdr3_aa: CASSRGTGPPYNEQFF; cdr3_nt: TGTGCCAGCAGTAGAGGGACAGGCCCCCCGTACAATGAGCAGTTCTTC
clone_size: NA; d_call: NA; v_call: TRBV30; j_call: TRBJ2-2; cdr3_aa: CAWSPIQTGELFF; cdr3_nt: TGTGCCTGGAGCCCGATTCAAACCGGGGAGCTGTTTTTT
clone_size: few; d_call: NA; v_call: TRBV5-8; j_call: TRBJ2-7; cdr3_aa: CASSFGHGGEQYF; cdr3_nt: TGTGCCAGCAGCTTTGGACACGGCGGTGAGCAGTACTTC